These 30 T cell receptor beta chains were all obtained from the same sample, sequenced in a study of beta chain bispecific antibodies for T cell cancers. Study-wide points: In these mixed samples, most targeted TRBV reads derived from the leukemia cell line.

These receptors' targets are unknown. T cells were expanded from blood mononuclear cells for about three days with anti-CD3 OKT3 or CD3/CD28 beads. TCRdb analysed the 5' RACE reads with MiXCR anew, one entry per CDR3 protein. The table lists some 17,000 distinct CDR3 sequences, 2% to 2.5% of them singletons. The sequencing input was healthy donor T cells cultured with leukemia cells. The receptors come from a human donor in good health. Some clones in this sample may be carry-over from other donors' samples.

This clonotype has a count of ten or more. The rearrangement uses TRBV6-5 and TRBJ1-3; TRBD1 aligns across 7 bases. Germline trimming cut 5 bases from V and 2 bases from J; bases unmatched to any gene: 0. The germline CDR1 and CDR2 sequences are MNHEY and SVGAGI. The CDR3 totals 13 residues. This chain's CDR3 is CASSQGAGNTIYF. The CDR3 DNA sequence: TGTGCCAGCAGTCAGGGGGCTGGAAACACCATATATTTT.

This clonotype was picked up many times. V is TRBV20-1 and J is TRBJ2-2, with 7 bases aligning to TRBD1. Losses at the gene ends were 6 bases for V and 6 bases for J; bases not matched to a gene: 16. Germline CDR1 reads DFQATT; CDR2 reads SNEGSKA (reference sequence). This CDR3 has 16 amino acids. The CDR3 sequence: CSAESIYDRAAGELFF. The DNA of the CDR3 is TGCAGTGCCGAATCTATCTATGACAGGGCGGCCGGGGAGCTGTTTTTT.

This clonotype has a count of ten or more. This chain connects TRBV5-1 to TRBJ1-2; D may be TRBD1 (5 bases). There are 17 residues in the CDR3. From germline, CDR1 is SGHRS and CDR2 YFSETQ. Trimming stripped 3 bases from V and 4 bases from J, with 22 bases between. CDR3: CASSSDEGEFQGYGYTF. CDR3 bases: TGCGCCAGCAGCTCGGACGAGGGCGAGTTCCAGGGCTATGGCTACACCTTC.

At least ten counts were recorded for this clonotype. The V and J genes are TRBV7-6 and TRBJ1-4; 11 bases align to TRBD1. This CDR3 is built from 14 residues. V lost 5 bases and J lost 8; bases outside the gene matches: 4. The germline gives CDR1 SGHVS, CDR2 FNYEAQ. CDR3 protein: CASSQGQGDEKLFF. In DNA form, the CDR3 reads TGTGCCAGCAGCCAGGGACAGGGGGACGAAAAACTGTTTTTT.

This clonotype was detected ten times or more. The chain carries TRBV6-2 or TRBV6-3 and TRBJ2-7; 12 nucleotides match TRBD2. With 10 bases clipped from V and 10 bases from J, the junction kept 14 bases outside the gene matches. CDR3 size: 14 residues. Germline CDR1 and CDR2: MNHEY and SVGEGT. The CDR3 protein is CATFPPLAGGPQYF. The CDR3 region has the DNA TGTGCCACCTTTCCCCCACTAGCGGGGGGTCCACAGTACTTC.

Ten or more counts support this clonotype. The chain uses TRBV6-1 and TRBJ2-3; 8 bases agree with TRBD2. Germline CDR1 MNHNS, CDR2 SASEGT. CDR3 size: 17 residues. The J segment lost 2 bases and the V segment lost 7 bases, leaving 14 bases of the junction unmatched. The CDR3: CASNPFGRGDFTDTQYF. The CDR3 DNA is TGTGCCAGCAATCCCTTCGGGCGGGGGGACTTCACAGATACGCAGTATTTT.

This clonotype was seen at least ten times. The rearrangement uses TRBV27 and TRBJ1-5; D gene unclear. V lost 2 bases, J lost 1 base, and 3 bases lay in between. The CDR3 contains 13 residues. The germline V gene has CDR1 MNHEY and CDR2 SMNVEV (reference sequence). The CDR3 loop is CASSLRSNQPQHF. For the CDR3, the DNA is TGTGCCAGCAGTTTAAGAAGCAATCAGCCCCAGCATTTT.

This clonotype was counted a few times. The chain joins TRBV5-4 to TRBJ2-3; 7 bases are shared with TRBD1. The germline V gene encodes CDR1 SGHNT and CDR2 YYREEE (reference sequence). The CDR3 has 16 amino acids. V lost 4 bases and J lost 0; bases outside the gene matches: 8. In nucleotides, the CDR3 is TGTGCCAGCAGCCCTCGACAGGGAATCAGCACAGATACGCAGTATTTT. Amino acid sequence: CASSPRQGISTDTQYF.

This clonotype occurred many times. The rearrangement joins TRBV12-3 or TRBV12-4 to TRBJ2-3, with D uncertain. This CDR3 region has 12 residues. Trimming took 7 bases from V and 2 from J, leaving 7 bases between them. CDR3 sequence: CASTGYTDTQYF. The CDR3 region has the DNA TGTGCCAGCACCGGTTACACAGATACGCAGTATTTT.

In its sample, this clonotype was seen many times. The rearrangement uses TRBV13 and TRBJ1-2, with TRBD1 matching 8 bases. The CDR3 is 15 residues long. The junction had 15 bases not matched to a gene; V was cut back by 4 bases and J by 11 bases. CDR1 and CDR2 (germline): PRHDT, FYEKMQ (reference sequence). Written as DNA, the CDR3 is TGTGCCAGCAGCTCCCGGACAGGGAGAGGGCTTGGGTACACCTTC. It is translated as CASSSRTGRGLGYTF. Full variable domain (outside the CDR3, taken from reference TRBV13 and TRBJ1-2): AAGVIQSPRHLIKEKRETATLKCYPIPRHDTVYWYQQGPGQDPQFLISFYEKMQSDKGSIPDRFSAQQFSDYHSELNMSSLELGDSALYFCASSSRTGRGLGYTFGSGTRLTVV.

This clonotype was seen many times. The chain has TRBV19 and TRBJ1-2; TRBD1 matches at 7 bases. The junction had 8 bases not matched to a gene; V was cut back by 5 bases and J by 8 bases. Germline assignment: CDR1 LNHDA and CDR2 SQIVND (reference sequence). The length of the CDR3 is 13 residues. The CDR3 DNA follows: TGTGCCAGTAGTTCCCACAGGGGTGAAGGCTACACCTTC. Protein: CASSSHRGEGYTF.

This clonotype occurred many times. V and J are TRBV6-1 and TRBJ2-3; D not certain. CDR1 and CDR2 from the germline V gene are MNHNS and SASEGT. The CDR3 runs to 15 residues. V lost 5 bases, J lost 0 bases, and 12 bases lay in between. The CDR3 here is CASSLNLLSTDTQYF. The CDR3 region has the DNA TGTGCCAGCAGTCTCAACCTTCTAAGCACAGATACGCAGTATTTT.

This clonotype was detected ten times or more. This chain connects TRBV30 to TRBJ2-7, with D possibly being TRBD2 (6 bases). V was trimmed by 1 base and J by 0 bases, leaving 10 bases between them. Germline CDR1 GTSNPN, CDR2 SVGIG (reference sequence). The CDR3 has 14 residues. The CDR3, as DNA: TGTGCCTGGAGTGCTCCGGGAGCCTCCTACGAGCAGTACTTC. It translates to CAWSAPGASYEQYF.

This clonotype was seen many times. The chain recombines TRBV6-5 with TRBJ1-1; maybe TRBD1 (6 bases). V was pared by 2 bases and J by 7 bases, with 14 bases between. In germline, CDR1 is MNHEY, CDR2 SVGAGI. The CDR3 has 14 amino acids. The CDR3 loop is CASSYADRLVEAFF. CDR3 nucleotides: TGTGCCAGCAGTTACGCGGACAGACTGGTTGAAGCTTTCTTT.

This clonotype occurred many times. The rearrangement uses TRBV16 and TRBJ2-7; 7 nucleotides align to TRBD1. In germline, CDR1 is KGHSY, CDR2 FQNENV. There are 15 residues in the CDR3. The trim removed 5 bases at V and 7 bases at J, leaving 14 bases unmatched. The CDR3, as DNA: TGTGCCAGCAGCTCCAACCTAGGACAGGCGAGGGAGCAGTACTTC. Protein sequence: CASSSNLGQAREQYF.

This clonotype was found many times. The V gene is TRBV4-1, the J gene TRBJ2-1, with D tentatively TRBD1 or TRBD2 (5 bases each). CDR1 is MGHRA and CDR2 is YSYEKL in the germline V gene. This CDR3 is 13 amino acids long. V lost 3 bases to trimming and J lost 8 bases, with 11 bases between them. The CDR3 spells CASSQGDIDEQFF. CDR3 nucleotides: TGCGCCAGCAGCCAGGGGGATATCGATGAGCAGTTCTTC.

This clonotype was counted ten times or more. The V gene is TRBV12-5, the J gene TRBJ1-4; D is unclear. Germline-derived CDR1 and CDR2 are LGHNT and FRNRAP. The CDR3 totals 14 residues. Trimming left V 6 bases short and J 2 bases short, with 10 bases between. CDR3 nucleotide sequence: TGTGCTAGTGGGGAGGGTCGGACTAATGAAAAACTGTTTTTT. This encodes CASGEGRTNEKLFF.

There are many counts of this clonotype. This sequence joins TRBV7-9 and TRBJ2-7; maybe TRBD2 (5 bases). The germline V gene encodes CDR1 SEHNR and CDR2 FQNEAQ (reference sequence). Between the trimmed V and J ends, which lost 5 bases and 3 bases, there was a span of 17 bases. The CDR3 is made up of 15 amino acids. The CDR3 spells CASSTTRLGSYEQYF. DNA for the CDR3: TGTGCCAGCAGCACCACGCGACTGGGGAGCTACGAGCAGTACTTC.

V and J are TRBV30 and TRBJ1-1; D is unresolved. Per the germline V gene, CDR1 is GTSNPN and CDR2 is SVGIG (reference sequence). The CDR3 totals 11 residues. V lost 1 base to trimming and J lost 6 bases, with 6 bases between them. DNA of the CDR3: TGTGCCTGGAGTGAGGCCGCTGAAGCTTTCTTT. Residues: CAWSEAAEAFF.

This clonotype was detected many times. The V gene is TRBV11-2, the J gene TRBJ2-1; 8 positions agree with TRBD1. The CDR3 runs to 13 residues. V shed 5 bases, J shed 7 bases, and the junction held 4 bases outside the gene matches. Germline V CDR1 and CDR2: SGHAT, FQNNGV. The CDR3 sequence is CASSATGENEQFF. Written as DNA, the CDR3 is TGTGCCAGCAGCGCGACAGGGGAAAATGAGCAGTTCTTC.

This chain joins TRBV20-1 and TRBJ1-1; D is undetermined. Germline assignment: CDR1 DFQATT and CDR2 SNEGSKA (reference sequence). Trimming removed 6 bases from V and 1 base from J, with 9 bases in between. The CDR3 consists of 12 residues. The CDR3 region has the DNA TGCAGTGCCGTCGGTTGGAACACTGAAGCTTTCTTT. Protein: CSAVGWNTEAFF.

The table lists this clonotype with many counts. This chain joins TRBV7-8 and TRBJ2-1, with 11 bases identical to TRBD2. The length of the CDR3 is 15 residues. V gave up 3 bases and J gave up 4 bases; unmatched junction bases: 2. Germline assignment: CDR1 SGHVS and CDR2 FQNEAQ. The DNA of the CDR3 is TGTGCCAGCAGCTTTTCTAGCGGGGGGTACAATGAGCAGTTCTTC. Its translation: CASSFSSGGYNEQFF.

This clonotype showed up many times. The chain joins TRBV6-1 to TRBJ1-3; no clear D gene. Germline-derived CDR1 and CDR2 are MNHNS and SASEGT. Trimming removed 2 bases from V and 2 bases from J, with 4 bases in between. This CDR3 has 13 residues. Written as DNA, the CDR3 is TGTGCCAGCAGTGAACTTCCTGGAAACACCATATATTTT. The encoded protein is CASSELPGNTIYF.

Only one count was recorded for this clonotype. This could be a read error, since a much larger clone is one nucleotide away. The CDR3 nucleotides read TGTGCCTGGATCTTGCCGGTGGAAGCTTACTTT. This codes for CAWILPVEAYF. This chain joins TRBV30 and TRBJ1-1; no reliable D call. The CDR3 consists of 11 residues. Per germline, CDR1 GTSNPN and CDR2 SVGIG (reference sequence).

This clonotype occurred many times. CDR3 DNA: TGTGCCAGCAGCTTGACAGGGAACACTGAAGCTTTCTTT. Translation gives CASSLTGNTEAFF. The chain uses TRBV7-9 and TRBJ1-1, with a weak D call TRBD1 (6 bases). Between the trimmed V and J ends, which lost 3 bases and 1 base, there was a span of 6 bases. The CDR3 sequence is 13 residues long. Germline CDR1 SEHNR, CDR2 FQNEAQ (reference sequence).

This clonotype was counted many times. The CDR3 coding sequence is TGCGCCAGCAGCTTGGCGGGGACTAGCGGGGGTCTGACAGATACGCAGTATTTT. Amino acid sequence: CASSLAGTSGGLTDTQYF. The rearrangement links TRBV5-1 to TRBJ2-3, with 14 bases lining up with TRBD2. The length of the CDR3 is 18 residues. Germline V lookup: CDR1 SGHRS, CDR2 YFSETQ. Trimming took 0 bases from V and 3 from J; bases not matched to a gene: 6.

This clonotype was detected ten times or more. The chain carries TRBV6-5 and TRBJ1-5; no clear D gene. The V end was cut by 6 bases, the J end by 5 bases, with 11 bases between. The CDR3 has 13 residues. Germline CDR1 reads MNHEY; CDR2 reads SVGAGI. CDR3 protein: CASRGGWYQPQHF. Here the CDR3 DNA reads TGTGCCAGCAGGGGTGGGTGGTATCAGCCCCAGCATTTT.

Ten or more counts support this clonotype. The rearrangement links TRBV9 to TRBJ1-2, with D uncertain. The germline V and J ends were trimmed by 0 bases and 4 bases, with 13 bases remaining between them. Germline V gives CDR1 SGDLS, CDR2 YYNGEE. The CDR3 runs to 15 residues. CDR3 DNA: TGTGCCAGCAGCGTAGAGACGGGTGGTAGCTATGGCTACACCTTC. Amino acids: CASSVETGGSYGYTF. Drawing the rest from reference TRBV9 and TRBJ1-2, the complete variable domain is DSGVTQTPKHLITATGQRVTLRCSPRSGDLSVYWYQQSLDQGLQFLIQYYNGEERAKGNILERFSAQQFPDLHSELNLSSLELGDSALYFCASSVETGGSYGYTFGSGTRLTVV.

This clonotype has a count of ten or more. The chain carries TRBV20-1 and TRBJ2-4; 11 positions match TRBD1. Germline lookup yields CDR1 DFQATT and CDR2 SNEGSKA (reference sequence). CDR3 length: 14 residues. The trim removed 8 bases at V and 6 bases at J, leaving 9 bases unmatched. DNA for the CDR3: TGCAGTTCTGAGACCGGGACAGGGGGAAACATTCAGTACTTC. This codes for CSSETGTGGNIQYF.

At least ten counts were recorded for this clonotype. The chain links TRBV20-1 to TRBJ1-1; D is uncertain. The CDR3 runs to 13 residues. Germline CDR1 is DFQATT and CDR2 is SNEGSKA (reference sequence). Trimming shortened V by 1 base and J by 6 bases, and 12 bases separated the two germline ends. CDR3 DNA: TGCAGTGCTAGAGCTTTCCTGGCCCCTGAAGCTTTCTTT. Amino acid sequence: CSARAFLAPEAFF.